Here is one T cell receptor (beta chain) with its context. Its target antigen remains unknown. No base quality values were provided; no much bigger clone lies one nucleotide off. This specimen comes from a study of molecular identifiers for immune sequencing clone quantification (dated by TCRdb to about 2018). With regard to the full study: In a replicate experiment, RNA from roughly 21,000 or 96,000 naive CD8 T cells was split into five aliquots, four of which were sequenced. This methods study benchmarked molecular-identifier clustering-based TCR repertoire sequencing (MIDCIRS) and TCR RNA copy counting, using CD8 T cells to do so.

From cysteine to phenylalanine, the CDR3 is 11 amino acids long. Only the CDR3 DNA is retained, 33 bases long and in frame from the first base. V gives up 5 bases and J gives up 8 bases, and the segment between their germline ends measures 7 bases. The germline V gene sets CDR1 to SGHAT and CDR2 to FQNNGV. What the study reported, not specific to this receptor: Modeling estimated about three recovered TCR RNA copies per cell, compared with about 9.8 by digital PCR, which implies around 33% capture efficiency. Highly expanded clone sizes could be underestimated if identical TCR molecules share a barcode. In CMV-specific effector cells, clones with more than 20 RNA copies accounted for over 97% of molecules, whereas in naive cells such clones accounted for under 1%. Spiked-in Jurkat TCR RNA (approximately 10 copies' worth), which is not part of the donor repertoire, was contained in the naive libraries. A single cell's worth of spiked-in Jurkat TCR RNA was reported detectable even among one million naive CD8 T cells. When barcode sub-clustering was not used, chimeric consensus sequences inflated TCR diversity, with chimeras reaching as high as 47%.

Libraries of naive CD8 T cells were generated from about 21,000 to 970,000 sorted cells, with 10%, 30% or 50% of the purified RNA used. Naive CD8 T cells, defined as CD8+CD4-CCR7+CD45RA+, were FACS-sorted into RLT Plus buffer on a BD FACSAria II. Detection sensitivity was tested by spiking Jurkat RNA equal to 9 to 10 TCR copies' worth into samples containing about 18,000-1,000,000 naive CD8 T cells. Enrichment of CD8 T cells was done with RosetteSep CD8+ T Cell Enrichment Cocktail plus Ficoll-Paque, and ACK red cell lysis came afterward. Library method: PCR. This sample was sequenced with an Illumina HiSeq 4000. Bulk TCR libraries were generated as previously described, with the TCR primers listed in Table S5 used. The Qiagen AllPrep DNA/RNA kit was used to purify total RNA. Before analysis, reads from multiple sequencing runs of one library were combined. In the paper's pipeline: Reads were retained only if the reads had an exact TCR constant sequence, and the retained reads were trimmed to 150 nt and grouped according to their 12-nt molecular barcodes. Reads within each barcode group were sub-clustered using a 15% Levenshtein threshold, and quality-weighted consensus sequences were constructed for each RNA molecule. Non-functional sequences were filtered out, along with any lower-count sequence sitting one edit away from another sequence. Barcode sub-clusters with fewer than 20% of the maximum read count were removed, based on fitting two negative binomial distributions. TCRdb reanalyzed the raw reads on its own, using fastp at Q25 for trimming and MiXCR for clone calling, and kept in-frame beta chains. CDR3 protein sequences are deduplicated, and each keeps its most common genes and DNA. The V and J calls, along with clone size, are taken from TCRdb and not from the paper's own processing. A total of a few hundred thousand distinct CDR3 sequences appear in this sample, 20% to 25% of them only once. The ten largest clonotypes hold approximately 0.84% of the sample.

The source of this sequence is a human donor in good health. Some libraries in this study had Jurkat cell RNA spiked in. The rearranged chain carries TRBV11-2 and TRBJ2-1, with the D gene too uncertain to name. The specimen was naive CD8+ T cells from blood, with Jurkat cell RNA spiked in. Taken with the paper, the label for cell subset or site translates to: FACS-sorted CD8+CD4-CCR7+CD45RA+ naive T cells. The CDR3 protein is CASSQTYEQFF. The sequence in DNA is TGTGCCAGCAGCCAAACGTATGAGCAGTTCTTC.